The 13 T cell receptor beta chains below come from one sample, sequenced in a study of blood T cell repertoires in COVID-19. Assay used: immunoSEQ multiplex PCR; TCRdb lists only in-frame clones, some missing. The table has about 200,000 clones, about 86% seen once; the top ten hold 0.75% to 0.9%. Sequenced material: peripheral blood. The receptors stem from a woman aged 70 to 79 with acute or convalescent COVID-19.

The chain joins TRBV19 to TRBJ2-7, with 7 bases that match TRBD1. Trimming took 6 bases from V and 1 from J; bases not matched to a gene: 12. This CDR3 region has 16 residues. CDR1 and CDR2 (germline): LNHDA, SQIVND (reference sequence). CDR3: CASSNTGTALSYEQYF. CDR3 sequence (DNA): TGTGCCAGTAGCAACACCGGGACAGCCCTTTCCTACGAGCAGTACTTC. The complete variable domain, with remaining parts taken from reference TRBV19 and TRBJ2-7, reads DGGITQSPKYLFRKEGQNVTLSCEQNLNHDAMYWYRQDPGQGLRLIYYSQIVNDFQKGDIAEGYSVSREKKESFPLTVTSAQKNPTAFYLCASSNTGTALSYEQYFGPGTRLTVT.

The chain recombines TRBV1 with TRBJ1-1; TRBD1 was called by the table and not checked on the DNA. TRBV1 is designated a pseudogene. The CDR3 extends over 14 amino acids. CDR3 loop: CTSSRPQGRTEAFF. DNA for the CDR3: TGCACCAGCAGCCGACCACAGGGCCGGACTGAAGCTTTCTTT.

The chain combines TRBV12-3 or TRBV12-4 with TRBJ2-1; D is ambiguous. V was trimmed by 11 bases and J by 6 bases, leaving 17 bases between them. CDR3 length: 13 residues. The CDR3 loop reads CAGDMMVGNEQFF. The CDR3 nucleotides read TGTGCCGGCGACATGATGGTTGGCAATGAGCAGTTCTTC.

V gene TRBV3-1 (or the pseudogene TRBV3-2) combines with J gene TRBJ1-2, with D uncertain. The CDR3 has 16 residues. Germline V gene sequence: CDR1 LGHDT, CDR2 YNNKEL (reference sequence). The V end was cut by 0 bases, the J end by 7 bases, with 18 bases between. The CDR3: CASSQENAARVRGYTF. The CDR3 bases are TGTGCCAGCAGCCAAGAGAATGCGGCCCGAGTACGTGGCTACACCTTC.

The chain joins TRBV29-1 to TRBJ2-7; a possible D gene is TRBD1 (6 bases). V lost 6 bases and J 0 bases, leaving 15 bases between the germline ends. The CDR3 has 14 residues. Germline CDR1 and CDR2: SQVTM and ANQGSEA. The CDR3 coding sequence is TGCAGCGTAGCTCCGGGACAAAACTCCTACGAGCAGTACTTC. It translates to CSVAPGQNSYEQYF.

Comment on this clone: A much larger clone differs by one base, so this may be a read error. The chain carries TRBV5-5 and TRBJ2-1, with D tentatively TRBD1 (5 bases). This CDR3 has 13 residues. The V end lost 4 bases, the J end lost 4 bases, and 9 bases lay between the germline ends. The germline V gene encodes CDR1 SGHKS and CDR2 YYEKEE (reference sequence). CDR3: CASSRDSYNEQFF. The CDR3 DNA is TGTGCCAGCAGCCGTGACAGTTACAATGAGCAGTTCTTC. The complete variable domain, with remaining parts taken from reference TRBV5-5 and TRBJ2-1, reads DAGVTQSPTHLIKTRGQQVTLRCSPISGHKSVSWYQQVLGQGPQFIFQYYEKEERGRGNFPDRFSARQFPNYSSELNVNALLLGDSALYLCASSRDSYNEQFFGPGTRLTVL.

CDR3 nucleotides: TGCGCCAGCAGCCCACCGGGACAGGGGTGGAATGAGCAGTTCTTC. Its translation is CASSPPGQGWNEQFF. The V gene is TRBV5-1, the J gene TRBJ2-1; 10 nucleotides line up with TRBD1. The CDR3 spans 15 residues. J gave up 7 bases and V 4 bases, and 8 bases lay outside the gene matches. Germline V lookup: CDR1 SGHRS, CDR2 YFSETQ.

Here the CDR3 DNA reads TGTGCCAGTAGTATAGGCCTCGGGGTGGGGAATCAGCCCCAGCATTTT. Protein sequence: CASSIGLGVGNQPQHF. This chain links TRBV19 with TRBJ1-5; D unclear. Germline loops: CDR1 LNHDA, CDR2 SQIVND (reference sequence). The V end lost 1 base, the J end lost 4 bases, and 14 bases lay between the germline ends. This CDR3 has 16 residues.

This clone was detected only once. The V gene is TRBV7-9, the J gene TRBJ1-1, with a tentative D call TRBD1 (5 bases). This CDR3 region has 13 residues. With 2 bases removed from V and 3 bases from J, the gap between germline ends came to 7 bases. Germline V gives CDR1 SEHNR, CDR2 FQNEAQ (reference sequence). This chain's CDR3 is CASSLRDYTEAFF. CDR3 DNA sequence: TGTGCCAGCAGCTTAAGGGACTACACTGAAGCTTTCTTT.

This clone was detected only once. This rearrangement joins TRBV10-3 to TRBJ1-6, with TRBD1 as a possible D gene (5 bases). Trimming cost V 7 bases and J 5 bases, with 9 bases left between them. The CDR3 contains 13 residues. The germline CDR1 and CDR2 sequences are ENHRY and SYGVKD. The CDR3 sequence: CAITSQDNSPLHF. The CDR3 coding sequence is TGTGCCATCACGTCACAGGATAATTCACCCCTCCACTTT.

DNA for the CDR3: TGCGCCAGCAGAGTGGACAGGAAACTTTCCTACGAGCAGTACTTC. Protein: CASRVDRKLSYEQYF. This sequence joins TRBV10-2 and TRBJ2-7; TRBD1 agrees at 7 bases. Germline CDR1 WSHSY, CDR2 SAAADI. V shed 6 bases, J shed 1 base, and the junction held 9 bases outside the gene matches. This CDR3 has 15 residues.

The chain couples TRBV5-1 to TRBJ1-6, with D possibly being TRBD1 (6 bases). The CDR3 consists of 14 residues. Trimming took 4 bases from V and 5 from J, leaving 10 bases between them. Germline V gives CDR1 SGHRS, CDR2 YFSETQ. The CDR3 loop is CASSEGGDNSPLHF. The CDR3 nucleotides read TGCGCCAGCAGCGAGGGGGGGGATAATTCACCCCTCCACTTT.

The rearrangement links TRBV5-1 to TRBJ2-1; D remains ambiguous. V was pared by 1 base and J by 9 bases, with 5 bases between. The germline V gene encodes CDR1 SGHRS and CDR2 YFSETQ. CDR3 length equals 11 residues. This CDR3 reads CASSLLSEQFF. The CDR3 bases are TGCGCCAGCAGCTTGCTTTCTGAGCAGTTCTTC.